The rows below give T cell receptor beta chains drawn from one sample of a study of T cells in Graves' hyperthyroidism and ophthalmopathy. TCRdb fed the multiplex PCR reads into MiXCR, producing one record per CDR3 protein. The top ten hold around 30% of the sample, which has 400,000 or so distinct CDR3 sequences, roughly 13% seen once. The sequenced sample consisted of blood. The receptors originated from a man aged 50-60 years with Graves' ophthalmopathy. CDR3s include the opening cysteine and the closing phenylalanine or tryptophan. Each record gives: CDR3 protein, J gene, V gene.

CDR3aa: CSANPGLWETQYF; j_gene: TRBJ2-5; v_gene: TRBV20-1
CDR3aa: CAWSVLASETQYF; j_gene: TRBJ2-5; v_gene: TRBV30
CDR3aa: CATSSRPAYEQYF; j_gene: TRBJ2-7; v_gene: TRBV15
CDR3aa: CSAPSMRRTGELFF; j_gene: TRBJ2-2; v_gene: TRBV20-1
CDR3aa: CASGHRDSQYF; j_gene: TRBJ2-3; v_gene: TRBV12-5
CDR3aa: CATSWGTGRSNEQFF; j_gene: TRBJ2-1; v_gene: TRBV24-1
CDR3aa: CASSLGNDRYGYTF; j_gene: TRBJ1-2; v_gene: TRBV7-8
CDR3aa: CSADGTGGDEKLFF; j_gene: TRBJ1-4; v_gene: TRBV20-1
CDR3aa: CASSAPGKSGGYTF; j_gene: TRBJ1-2; v_gene: TRBV2
CDR3aa: CSGRRDRGLYNSPLHF; j_gene: TRBJ1-6; v_gene: TRBV20-1
CDR3aa: CASSGGGSTDTQYF; j_gene: TRBJ2-3; v_gene: TRBV10-2
CDR3aa: CASSRARGGTEAFF; j_gene: TRBJ1-1; v_gene: TRBV3-1
CDR3aa: CASGNLAGDRLEQYF; j_gene: TRBJ2-7; v_gene: TRBV27
CDR3aa: CASSPGGGGGKTNTEAFF; j_gene: TRBJ1-1; v_gene: TRBV28
CDR3aa: CASSEGALEQYF; j_gene: TRBJ2-7; v_gene: TRBV11-3
CDR3aa: CASSRTTPGQGFRGYTF; j_gene: TRBJ1-2; v_gene: TRBV7-9
CDR3aa: CASSPMGGRKNEKLFF; j_gene: TRBJ1-4; v_gene: TRBV5-1
CDR3aa: CSASIADTQYF; j_gene: TRBJ2-3; v_gene: TRBV20-1
CDR3aa: CASSLGSGRVSYNEQFF; j_gene: TRBJ2-1; v_gene: TRBV27